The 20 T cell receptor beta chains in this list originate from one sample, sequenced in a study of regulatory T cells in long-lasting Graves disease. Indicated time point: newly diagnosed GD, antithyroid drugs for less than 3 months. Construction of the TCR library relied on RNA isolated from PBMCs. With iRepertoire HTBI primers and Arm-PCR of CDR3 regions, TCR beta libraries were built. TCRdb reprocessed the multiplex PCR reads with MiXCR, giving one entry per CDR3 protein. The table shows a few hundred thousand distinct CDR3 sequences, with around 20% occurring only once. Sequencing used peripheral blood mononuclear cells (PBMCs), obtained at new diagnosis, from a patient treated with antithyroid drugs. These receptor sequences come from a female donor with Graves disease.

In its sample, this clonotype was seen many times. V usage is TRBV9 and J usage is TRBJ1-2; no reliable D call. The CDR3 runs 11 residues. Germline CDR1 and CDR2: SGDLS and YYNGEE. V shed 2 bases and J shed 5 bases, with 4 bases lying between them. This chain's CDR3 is CASSVLYGYTF. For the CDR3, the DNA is TGTGCCAGCAGCGTTCTTTATGGCTACACCTTC.

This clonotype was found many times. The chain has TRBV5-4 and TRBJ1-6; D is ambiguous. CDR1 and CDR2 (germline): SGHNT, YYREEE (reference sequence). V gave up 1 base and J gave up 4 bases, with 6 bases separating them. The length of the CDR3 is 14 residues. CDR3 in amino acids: CASSLSGYNSPLHF. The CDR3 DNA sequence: TGTGCCAGCAGCTTGTCCGGGTATAATTCACCCCTCCACTTT.

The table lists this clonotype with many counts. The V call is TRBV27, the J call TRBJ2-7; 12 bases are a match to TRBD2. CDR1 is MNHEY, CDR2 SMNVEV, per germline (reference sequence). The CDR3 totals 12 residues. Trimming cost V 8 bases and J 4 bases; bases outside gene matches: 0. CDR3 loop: CASGTSGYEQYF. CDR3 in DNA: TGTGCCAGCGGGACTAGCGGGTACGAGCAGTACTTC.

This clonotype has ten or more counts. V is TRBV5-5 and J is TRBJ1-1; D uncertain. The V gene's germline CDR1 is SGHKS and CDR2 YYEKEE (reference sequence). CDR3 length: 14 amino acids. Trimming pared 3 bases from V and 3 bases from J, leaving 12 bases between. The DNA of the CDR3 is TGTGCCAGCAGCTCCACCCGGCGGGACACTGAAGCTTTCTTT. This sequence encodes CASSSTRRDTEAFF.

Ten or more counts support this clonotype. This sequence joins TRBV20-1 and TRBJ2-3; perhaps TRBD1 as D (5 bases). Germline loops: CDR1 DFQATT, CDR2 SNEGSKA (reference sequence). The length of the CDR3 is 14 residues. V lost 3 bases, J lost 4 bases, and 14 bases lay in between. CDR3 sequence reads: CSASTGFWADTQYF. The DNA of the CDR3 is TGCAGTGCTAGTACAGGCTTTTGGGCAGATACGCAGTATTTT.

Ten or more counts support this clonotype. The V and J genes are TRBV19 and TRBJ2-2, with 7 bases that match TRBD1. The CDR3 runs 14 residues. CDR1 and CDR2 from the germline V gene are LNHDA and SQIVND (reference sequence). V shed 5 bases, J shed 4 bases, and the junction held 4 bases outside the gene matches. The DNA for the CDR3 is TGTGCCAGTAGTCCGGACAGGCGCACCGGGGAGCTGTTTTTT. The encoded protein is CASSPDRRTGELFF.

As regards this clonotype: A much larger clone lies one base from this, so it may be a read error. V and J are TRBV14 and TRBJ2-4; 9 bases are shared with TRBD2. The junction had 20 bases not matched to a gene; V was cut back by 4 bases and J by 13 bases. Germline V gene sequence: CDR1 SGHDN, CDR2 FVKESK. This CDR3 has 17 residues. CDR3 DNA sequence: TGTGCCAGCAGCCCAGGGAGGGGGTTGCTAGCGGGGCATGAGCAGTACTTC. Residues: CASSPGRGLLAGHEQYF. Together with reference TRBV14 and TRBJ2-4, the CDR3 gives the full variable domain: EAGVTQFPSHSVIEKGQTVTLRCDPISGHDNLYWYRRVMGKEIKFLLHFVKESKQDESGMPNNRFLAERTGGTYSTLKVQPAELEDSGVYFCASSPGRGLLAGHEQYFGAGTRLSVL.

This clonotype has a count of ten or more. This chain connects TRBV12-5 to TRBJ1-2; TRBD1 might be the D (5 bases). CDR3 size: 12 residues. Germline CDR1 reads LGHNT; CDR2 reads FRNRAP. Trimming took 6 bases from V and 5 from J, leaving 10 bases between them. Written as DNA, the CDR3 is TGTGCTAGTGGACGAGACAGTTATGGCTACACCTTC. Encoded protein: CASGRDSYGYTF.

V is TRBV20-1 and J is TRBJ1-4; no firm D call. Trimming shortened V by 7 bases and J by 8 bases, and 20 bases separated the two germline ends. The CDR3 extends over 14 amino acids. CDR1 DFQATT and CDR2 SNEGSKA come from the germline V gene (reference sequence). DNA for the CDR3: TGCAGTGTACCCACGATAGGAGAAGGGGAAAAACTGTTTTTT. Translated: CSVPTIGEGEKLFF.

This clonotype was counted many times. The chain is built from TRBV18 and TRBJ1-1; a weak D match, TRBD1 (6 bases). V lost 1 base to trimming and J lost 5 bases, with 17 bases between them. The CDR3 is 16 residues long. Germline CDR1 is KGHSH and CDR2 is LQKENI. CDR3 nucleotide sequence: TGTGCCAGCTCACCACTGACAGGCCTTTTGGGAACTGAAGCTTTCTTT. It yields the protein CASSPLTGLLGTEAFF.

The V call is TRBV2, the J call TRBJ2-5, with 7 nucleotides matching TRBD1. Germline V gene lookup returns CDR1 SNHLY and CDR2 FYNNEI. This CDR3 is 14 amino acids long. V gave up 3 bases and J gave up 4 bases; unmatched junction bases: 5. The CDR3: CASSDTGDRETQYF. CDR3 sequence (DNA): TGTGCCAGCAGTGACACAGGGGACAGAGAGACCCAGTACTTC. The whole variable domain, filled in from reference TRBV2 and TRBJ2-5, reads EPEVTQTPSHQVTQMGQEVILRCVPISNHLYFYWYRQILGQKVEFLVSFYNNEISEKSEIFDDQFSVERPDGSNFTLKIRSTKLEDSAMYFCASSDTGDRETQYFGPGTRLLVL.

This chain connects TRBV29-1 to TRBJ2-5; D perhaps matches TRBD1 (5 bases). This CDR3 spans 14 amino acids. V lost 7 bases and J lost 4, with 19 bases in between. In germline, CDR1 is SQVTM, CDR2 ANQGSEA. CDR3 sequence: CSEIQDTPGETQYF. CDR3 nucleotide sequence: TGCAGCGAGATCCAGGACACACCCGGAGAGACCCAGTACTTC.

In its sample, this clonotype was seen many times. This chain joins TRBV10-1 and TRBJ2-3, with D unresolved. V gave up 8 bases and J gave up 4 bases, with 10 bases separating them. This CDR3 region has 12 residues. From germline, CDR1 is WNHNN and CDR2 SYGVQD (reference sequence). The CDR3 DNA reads TGCGCCAGCGGGATAGCCTCAGATACGCAGTATTTT. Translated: CASGIASDTQYF.

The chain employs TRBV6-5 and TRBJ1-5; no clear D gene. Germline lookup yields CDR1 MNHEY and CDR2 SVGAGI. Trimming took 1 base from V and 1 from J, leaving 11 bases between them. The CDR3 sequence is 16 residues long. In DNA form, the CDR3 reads TGTGCCAGCAGTTACTTCCGGGTAGGCAGCAATCAGCCCCAGCATTTT. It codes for CASSYFRVGSNQPQHF.

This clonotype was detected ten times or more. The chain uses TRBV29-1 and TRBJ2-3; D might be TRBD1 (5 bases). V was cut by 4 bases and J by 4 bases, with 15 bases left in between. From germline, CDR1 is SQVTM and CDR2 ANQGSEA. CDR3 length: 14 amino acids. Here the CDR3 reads CSVGGGKLADTQYF. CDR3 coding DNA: TGCAGCGTTGGGGGCGGAAAACTGGCAGATACGCAGTATTTT.

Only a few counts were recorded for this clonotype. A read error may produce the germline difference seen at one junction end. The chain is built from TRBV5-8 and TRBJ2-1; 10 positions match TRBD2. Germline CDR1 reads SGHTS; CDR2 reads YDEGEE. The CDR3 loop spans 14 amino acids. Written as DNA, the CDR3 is TGTGCCAGCAGCCGGTGGCTAGCGGGAGTTGAGCAGCTCTTC. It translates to CASSRWLAGVEQLF.

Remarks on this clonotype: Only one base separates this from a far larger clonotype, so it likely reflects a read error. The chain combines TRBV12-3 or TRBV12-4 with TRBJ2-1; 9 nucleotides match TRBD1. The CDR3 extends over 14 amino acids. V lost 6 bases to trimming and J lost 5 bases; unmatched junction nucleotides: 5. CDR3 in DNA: TGTGCCAGCAGCCGGGGACAGGGAGACAATGAGCAGTTCTTC. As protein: CASSRGQGDNEQFF.

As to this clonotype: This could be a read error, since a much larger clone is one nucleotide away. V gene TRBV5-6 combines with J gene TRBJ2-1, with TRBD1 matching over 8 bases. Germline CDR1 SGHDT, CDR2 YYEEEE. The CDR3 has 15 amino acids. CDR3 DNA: TGTGCCAGCAGCTTCAGGGACAGGCTTTACAATGGGCAGTTCTTC. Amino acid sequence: CASSFRDRLYNGQFF.

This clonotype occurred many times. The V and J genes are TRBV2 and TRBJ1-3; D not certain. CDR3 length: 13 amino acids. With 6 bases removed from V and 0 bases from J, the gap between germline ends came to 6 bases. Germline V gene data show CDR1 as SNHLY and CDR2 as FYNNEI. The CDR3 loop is CASRRFSGNTIYF. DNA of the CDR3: TGTGCCAGCAGACGTTTCTCTGGAAACACCATATATTTT.

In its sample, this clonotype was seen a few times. The CDR3: CASSVAGVPYEQYF. The DNA for the CDR3 is TGTGCCAGCAGCGTAGCCGGGGTACCCTACGAGCAGTACTTC. This chain connects TRBV9 to TRBJ2-7, with TRBD2 as a possible D gene (5 bases). This CDR3 is built from 14 residues. The ends were cut back, 0 bases at V and 2 bases at J, with 9 bases in the middle. Germline V gene lookup returns CDR1 SGDLS and CDR2 YYNGEE. Using reference TRBV9 and TRBJ2-7 for the parts outside the CDR3, the full variable domain is DSGVTQTPKHLITATGQRVTLRCSPRSGDLSVYWYQQSLDQGLQFLIQYYNGEERAKGNILERFSAQQFPDLHSELNLSSLELGDSALYFCASSVAGVPYEQYFGPGTRLTVT.